This is a list of T cell receptor beta chains from one sample in a study of CD8+CD57+ T cells in acquired aplastic anemia. TCRdb reprocessed the reads via MiXCR and lists one record per CDR3 protein. The sample records 200,000 or so distinct CDR3 sequences, 40% to 55% being singletons. Sequencing was carried out using sorted CD4+, CD8+, or CD8+CD57+ T cells (not recorded which) from PBMCs. The receptors were gathered from a human donor with aplastic anemia. Both conserved end residues are part of each CDR3. A D gene is named only where the DNA matches it firmly. Size is omitted from some rows. Given values are once, few, many or a class for expanded clones.

v_gene	j_gene	d_gene	abundance	CDR3nt	CDR3aa
TRBV19	TRBJ2-3	TRBD2	many	TGTGGCACCGGGAGGGCTGGTTGGGGCACAGATACGCAGTATTTT	CGTGRAGWGTDTQYF
TRBV2	TRBJ1-1	TRBD1	NA	TGTGCCAGCAGTGGACAGGGGATGGGTACTGAAGCTTTCTTT	CASSGQGMGTEAFF
TRBV10-3	TRBJ2-3	NA	NA	TGTGCCATCAGTGATGGGGGGCCGGGAGATACGCAGTATTTT	CAISDGGPGDTQYF
TRBV20-1	TRBJ1-5	NA	NA	TGCAGTGCTAGGAGTACAGGGCAGCCCCAGCATTTT	CSARSTGQPQHF
TRBV6-1	TRBJ2-7	NA	NA	TGTGCCAGCAGTCCCGGGGGCGAGCAGTACTTC	CASSPGGEQYF
TRBV15	TRBJ2-3	TRBD1	NA	TGTGCCACCAGCAGGGATGAGACAGGGGCTACAGATACGCAGTATTTT	CATSRDETGATDTQYF
TRBV7-8	TRBJ1-2	NA	once	TGTGCCAGCAGCTTCAGACTTCAGGGAGAGCAGCGGGGCTACACCTTC	CASSFRLQGEQRGYTF
TRBV6-1	TRBJ1-2	NA	NA	TGTGCCTGCATCGGCCCGGGCACCTATGGCTACACCTTC	CACIGPGTYGYTF
TRBV7-2	TRBJ2-3	TRBD2	NA	TGTGCCAGCAGCTTATTAAGCGGGAATACGCAGTATTTT	CASSLLSGNTQYF
TRBV4-1	TRBJ2-7	NA	NA	TGCGCCAGCAGCGGCAGGGGAGGCGAGCAGTACTTC	CASSGRGGEQYF
TRBV25-1	TRBJ1-1	NA	NA	TGTGCCAGCAGAGCCAGGGAAGTGAACACTGAAGCTTTCTTT	CASRAREVNTEAFF